The 21 T cell receptor beta chains below were found in one sample sequenced in a study of blood T cell repertoires in COVID-19. Clones were sequenced by immunoSEQ multiplex PCR, and TCRdb holds only the in-frame ones, with some missing. The sample lists about 280,000 clones, approximately 85% occurring once. Sample: peripheral blood. The receptors come from a man aged 50 to 60 with active or convalescent COVID-19.

The rearrangement uses TRBV5-5 and TRBJ1-2; TRBD1 agrees at 8 bases. Germline CDR1 SGHKS, CDR2 YYEKEE (reference sequence). This CDR3 is built from 15 residues. The V and J ends lost 0 bases and 8 bases, in that order; junction bases with no gene match: 9. The CDR3 region has the DNA TGTGCCAGCAGCTTGGCGGTTACAGGGGGAGAGGGCTACACCTTC. The encoded protein is CASSLAVTGGEGYTF.

This clone was found once. V and J are TRBV5-6 and TRBJ2-7, with TRBD2 identical over 13 bases. Germline CDR1 is SGHDT and CDR2 is YYEEEE. The CDR3 loop spans 15 amino acids. J was trimmed by 3 bases and V by 3 bases; bases with no gene match: 3. CDR3 in amino acids: CASSYWTSGSYEQYF. The CDR3 DNA is TGTGCCAGCAGCTACTGGACTAGCGGGAGCTACGAGCAGTACTTC.

This clone was seen once. The gene calls are TRBV19 and TRBJ1-2; perhaps TRBD1 as D (5 bases). Germline V gene lookup returns CDR1 LNHDA and CDR2 SQIVND (reference sequence). The CDR3 is made up of 12 amino acids. V lost 4 bases to trimming and J lost 5 bases, with 8 bases between them. CDR3 DNA sequence: TGTGCCAGTAGTACCCCAGGGTATGGCTACACCTTC. The encoded protein is CASSTPGYGYTF. The full variable domain, rest sourced from reference TRBV19 and TRBJ1-2, is DGGITQSPKYLFRKEGQNVTLSCEQNLNHDAMYWYRQDPGQGLRLIYYSQIVNDFQKGDIAEGYSVSREKKESFPLTVTSAQKNPTAFYLCASSTPGYGYTFGSGTRLTVV.

This rearrangement joins TRBV28 to TRBJ1-2; 9 bases match TRBD1. The CDR3 extends over 14 amino acids. J lost 7 bases, V lost 6 bases, and 9 bases had no gene match. Per germline, CDR1 MDHEN and CDR2 SYDVKM. The CDR3 protein is CASSPGDRVLGYTF. The CDR3 DNA follows: TGTGCCAGCAGCCCCGGGGACAGGGTTCTTGGCTACACCTTC.

The chain links TRBV30 to TRBJ2-5; tentatively, D is TRBD1 (5 bases). In germline, CDR1 is GTSNPN, CDR2 SVGIG (reference sequence). Trimming took 7 bases from V and 1 from J, leaving 13 bases between them. This CDR3 comprises 13 residues. CDR3: CASGRGFQETQYF. In nucleotides, the CDR3 is TGTGCCTCGGGTAGGGGCTTCCAAGAGACCCAGTACTTC.

This rearrangement joins TRBV30 to TRBJ1-1; possible D gene TRBD1, 6 bases. Germline V gives CDR1 GTSNPN, CDR2 SVGIG (reference sequence). This CDR3 has 13 amino acids. Trimming stripped 3 bases from V and 5 bases from J, with 13 bases between. The CDR3 DNA reads TGTGCCTGGAGCGAAGAACAGGGAACTGAAGCTTTCTTT. It specifies CAWSEEQGTEAFF.

V and J are TRBV5-1 and TRBJ1-1, with D uncertain. The CDR3 extends over 13 amino acids. Germline CDR1 SGHRS, CDR2 YFSETQ. Trimming shortened V by 6 bases and J by 1 base, and 10 bases separated the two germline ends. The CDR3 nucleotides read TGCGCCAGCACCGACTTAGGGAACACTGAAGCTTTCTTT. Its translation is CASTDLGNTEAFF.

The count of this clone is one. The chain couples TRBV28 to TRBJ2-5; possibly TRBD1 for D (6 bases). V lost 8 bases and J lost 1, with 14 bases in between. Germline assignment: CDR1 MDHEN and CDR2 SYDVKM. The CDR3 is 14 residues long. The CDR3 nucleotides read TGTGCCAGCTCCCGTGGCAGGGGCCAAGAGACCCAGTACTTC. Encoded protein: CASSRGRGQETQYF. The variable domain in full, completed from reference TRBV28 and TRBJ2-5, reads DVKVTQSSRYLVKRTGEKVFLECVQDMDHENMFWYRQDPGLGLRLIYFSYDVKMKEKGDIPEGYSVSREKKERFSLILESASTNQTSMYLCASSRGRGQETQYFGPGTRLLVL.

The genes are TRBV7-9 and TRBJ2-2; D might be TRBD1 (6 bases). Germline CDR1 and CDR2: SEHNR and FQNEAQ (reference sequence). Trimming removed 0 bases at V and 6 bases at J, with 23 bases between. CDR3 length: 19 amino acids. CDR3 residues: CASSLAHDRLGFPAGELFF. The CDR3 DNA sequence: TGTGCCAGCAGCTTAGCCCACGACAGGCTTGGATTCCCGGCCGGGGAGCTGTTTTTT.

This chain links TRBV28 with TRBJ1-4; 7 nucleotides align to TRBD1. The germline gives CDR1 MDHEN, CDR2 SYDVKM. This CDR3 contains 15 residues. Unmatched junction bases numbered 10, after V lost 5 bases and J lost 7 bases. CDR3 protein: CASSMGQPGGEKLFF. The CDR3 bases are TGTGCCAGCAGTATGGGACAGCCCGGGGGTGAAAAACTGTTTTTT.

The chain links TRBV4-3 to TRBJ2-7; 8 bases agree with TRBD1. CDR1 LGHNA and CDR2 YSLEER come from the germline V gene. This CDR3 is 16 amino acids long. With V trimmed by 1 base and J by 4 bases, 9 bases remained unmatched. This chain's CDR3 is CASSQGLGQGLYEQYF. DNA of the CDR3: TGCGCCAGCAGCCAAGGCCTCGGACAGGGCCTATACGAGCAGTACTTC.

This chain connects TRBV30 to TRBJ2-3; no firm D call. Trimming cost V 0 bases and J 5 bases, with 6 bases left between them. CDR3 length equals 12 residues. CDR1 is GTSNPN, CDR2 SVGIG, per germline (reference sequence). CDR3 sequence: CAWSVQVDTQYF. DNA of the CDR3: TGTGCCTGGAGTGTACAAGTAGATACGCAGTATTTT.

V and J are TRBV29-1 and TRBJ1-4, with 7 bases matching TRBD1. With 3 bases clipped from V and 7 bases from J, the junction kept 5 bases outside the gene matches. This CDR3 region has 13 residues. Germline V lookup: CDR1 SQVTM, CDR2 ANQGSEA. CDR3 sequence: CSVEEGAGEKLFF. The CDR3 bases are TGCAGCGTTGAGGAGGGGGCGGGTGAAAAACTGTTTTTT.

This clone is a singleton in its sample. The chain carries TRBV6-5 and TRBJ2-7, with 9 bases lining up with TRBD1. CDR1 is MNHEY, CDR2 SVGAGI, per germline. Trimming took 8 bases from V and 0 from J; bases not matched to a gene: 5. CDR3 length: 14 residues. The CDR3 sequence: CASGRDRASYEQYF. The CDR3 nucleotides are TGTGCCAGCGGCCGGGACAGGGCCTCCTACGAGCAGTACTTC.

This clone showed up just a few times. The genes are TRBV11-2 and TRBJ2-5; D may be TRBD2 (5 bases). Trimming removed 8 bases from V and 4 bases from J, with 8 bases in between. The CDR3 runs 11 residues. The germline V gene encodes CDR1 SGHAT and CDR2 FQNNGV. CDR3 coding DNA: TGTGCCAGCCGGAGCGGAGAGACCCAGTACTTC. It codes for CASRSGETQYF.

The V call is TRBV7-2, the J call TRBJ1-5, with a possible D match to TRBD1 (6 bases). Germline V lookup: CDR1 SGHTA, CDR2 FQGNSA. There are 15 residues in the CDR3. Deletions cut 4 bases from V and 4 bases from J, with 14 bases between. The CDR3 loop is CASSSQGAINQPQHF. The CDR3 DNA is TGTGCCAGCAGCTCACAGGGCGCAATAAATCAGCCCCAGCATTTT.

The V call is TRBV29-1, the J call TRBJ2-7; TRBD2 aligns across 7 bases. The CDR3 sequence is 13 residues long. J gave up 2 bases and V 7 bases, and 8 bases lay outside the gene matches. Germline CDR1 and CDR2: SQVTM and ANQGSEA. CDR3 nucleotide sequence: TGCAGCGCCTTAGGGGACTACACCTACGAGCAGTACTTC. Protein sequence: CSALGDYTYEQYF.

The chain carries TRBV28 and TRBJ2-1, with D maybe TRBD1 (5 bases). The germline V gene has CDR1 MDHEN and CDR2 SYDVKM. CDR3 length: 15 amino acids. V was shortened by 6 bases and J by 3 bases, with 15 bases between the two germline ends. The CDR3 DNA reads as TGTGCCAGCAGCCTAGGGGTGATCGGCTACAATGAGCAGTTCTTC. As protein: CASSLGVIGYNEQFF.

This rearrangement joins TRBV7-8 to TRBJ1-1; TRBD1 might be the D (6 bases). The V gene lost 5 bases and the J gene lost 6 bases, with 13 bases spanning the gap. Germline V gene sequence: CDR1 SGHVS, CDR2 FQNEAQ. This CDR3 has 13 amino acids. CDR3 sequence reads: CASSTGQHAEAFF. CDR3 in DNA: TGTGCCAGCAGCACTGGACAGCACGCTGAAGCTTTCTTT.

The rearrangement links TRBV3-1 (or the pseudogene TRBV3-2) to TRBJ2-1; D is uncertain. The CDR3 consists of 21 residues. V gave up 1 base and J gave up 6 bases, with 31 bases separating them. Germline CDR1 and CDR2: LGHDT and YNNKEL (reference sequence). This CDR3 is CASSQGRPRTTVHTQLNEQFF. The CDR3 DNA reads as TGTGCCAGCAGCCAAGGGCGGCCCAGAACCACCGTTCACACTCAACTCAATGAGCAGTTCTTC.

Remarks on this clone: A read error may account for a junction end that differs from germline. This chain connects TRBV7-7 to TRBJ1-1, with D perhaps matching TRBD1 (6 bases). Per the germline V gene, CDR1 is SSHAT and CDR2 is FNYEAQ (reference sequence). The CDR3 covers 16 residues. CDR3 sequence: CASSFTSVGHRDEAFF. In DNA, the CDR3 is TGTGCTAGCAGCTTCACTTCCGTCGGGCACAGGGATGAAGCTTTCTTT.